Each of the 2 T cell receptor beta chains below was sequenced from the same sample in a study of T cells in Graves' hyperthyroidism and ophthalmopathy. Amplified TCR beta CDR3 regions came from RNA transcripts. The HTBI primer set drove a first-round RT-PCR of the TCR CDR3. TCRdb redid the calling of the multiplex PCR reads with MiXCR, one entry per CDR3 protein. The data show 500,000 to 600,000 distinct CDR3 sequences, 16% seen once. Sequencing was carried out using blood. The origin of the receptors is a woman younger than 30 with Graves' hyperthyroidism.

This clonotype has more than one count but fewer than ten. This may be a read error, as it is one base from a much larger clone. The chain is built from TRBV7-9 and TRBJ2-5; no firm D call. Germline V gives CDR1 SEHNR, CDR2 FQNEAQ (reference sequence). The CDR3 is 14 residues long. Trimming took off 7 bases at V and 1 base at J, with 13 bases between the two ends. Here the CDR3 reads CASNFWAVQETQYF. DNA for the CDR3: TGTGCCAGCAACTTCTGGGCAGTCCAAGAGACCCAGTACTTC.

The V and J genes are TRBV2 and TRBJ1-4; D is unresolved. Germline CDR1 and CDR2: SNHLY and FYNNEI. This CDR3 has 13 residues. V gave up 8 bases and J gave up 15 bases, with 22 bases separating them. The CDR3 is CASRSDVITVLFF. CDR3 DNA sequence: TGTGCCAGCCGATCAGACGTAATTACGGTGTTGTTTTTT.